One and the same sample provided the 18 T cell receptor beta chains below, sequenced in a study of cytomegalovirus exposure and HLA in healthy donors. Some clones are missing from TCRdb's copy, which holds only in-frame ones; the method was immunoSEQ multiplex PCR. The sample has some 150,000 clones; approximately 86% are singletons. Specimen: PBMCs. These receptor sequences come from a young man in good health and CMV-seropositive.

The chain recombines TRBV7-9 with TRBJ1-3; TRBD1 agrees at 7 bases. This CDR3 is built from 14 residues. Losses at the gene ends were 6 bases for V and 0 bases for J; bases not matched to a gene: 2. Germline V lookup: CDR1 SEHNR, CDR2 FQNEAQ (reference sequence). CDR3 amino acids: CASRTGSSGNTIYF. The CDR3 coding sequence is TGTGCCAGCAGGACAGGGAGCTCTGGAAACACCATATATTTT. Full variable domain (missing parts from reference TRBV7-9 and TRBJ1-3): DTGVSQNPRHKITKRGQNVTFRCDPISEHNRLYWYRQTLGQGPEFLTYFQNEAQLEKSRLLSDRFSAERPKGSFSTLEIQRTEQGDSAMYLCASRTGSSGNTIYFGEGSWLTVV.

The chain couples TRBV10-3 to TRBJ2-1; TRBD2 is a possible D gene (6 bases). Per germline, CDR1 ENHRY and CDR2 SYGVKD. V was clipped by 7 bases and J by 6 bases, with 19 bases between them. CDR3 length: 15 residues. CDR3 nucleotide sequence: TGTGCCATCAATCAGGGTGGAGCGGGCCTCAATGAGCAGTTCTTC. Its protein is CAINQGGAGLNEQFF.

The chain recombines TRBV7-2 with TRBJ2-1, with 9 bases lining up with TRBD1. CDR1 and CDR2 from the germline V gene are SGHTA and FQGNSA. The CDR3 covers 15 residues. J lost 4 bases, V lost 3 bases, and 4 bases had no gene match. The CDR3 region has the DNA TGTGCCAGCAGCTTTGGACAGGGGTCGTACAATGAGCAGTTCTTC. Protein product: CASSFGQGSYNEQFF.

This chain uses TRBV29-1 with TRBJ2-1; 8 nucleotides match TRBD2. Germline values: CDR1 SQVTM, CDR2 ANQGSEA. The CDR3 has 14 amino acids. With 6 bases clipped from V and 1 base from J, the junction kept 5 bases outside the gene matches. The CDR3 here is CSVKGLVSYNEQFF. The CDR3 coding sequence is TGCAGCGTCAAGGGACTAGTTTCCTACAATGAGCAGTTCTTC.

On this clone itself: Other DNA sequences in the same sample also yield this CDR3. The rearrangement links TRBV7-2 to TRBJ1-2, with 7 bases lining up with TRBD1. The junction had 0 bases not matched to a gene; V was cut back by 3 bases and J by 5 bases. This CDR3 is 12 amino acids long. Looked up from germline, CDR1 is SGHTA and CDR2 is FQGNSA. CDR3 sequence (DNA): TGTGCCAGCAGCTTGACAGGGTATGGCTACACCTTC. Translation: CASSLTGYGYTF.

The J gene is TRBJ2-7, the V gene TRBV4-2, with 8 positions matching TRBD2. With V trimmed by 1 base and J by 3 bases, 14 bases remained unmatched. Per the germline V gene, CDR1 is LGHNA and CDR2 is YNFKEQ. CDR3 length: 18 residues. The CDR3 protein is CASSQGFGFTGGIYEQYF. In DNA form, the CDR3 reads TGTGCCAGCAGCCAAGGGTTCGGGTTTACGGGAGGGATCTACGAGCAGTACTTC.

This chain joins TRBV7-2 and TRBJ2-3, with 7 bases matching TRBD1. There are 14 residues in the CDR3. Per the germline V gene, CDR1 is SGHTA and CDR2 is FQGNSA. The V segment lost 7 bases and the J segment 1 base; nucleotides outside the gene matches: 5. The CDR3 spells CASTSTGGTDTQYF. For the CDR3, the DNA is TGTGCCAGCACCTCCACAGGGGGCACAGATACGCAGTATTTT.

The CDR3 DNA reads as TGTGCCAGTAGGGACAGGGTAGAATCCGGGGAGCTGTTTTTT. Translating gives CASRDRVESGELFF. This chain connects TRBV19 to TRBJ2-2, with TRBD1 identical over 8 bases. This CDR3 is built from 14 residues. Germline CDR1 is LNHDA and CDR2 is SQIVND (reference sequence). The V segment lost 6 bases and the J segment 6 bases; nucleotides outside the gene matches: 6.

This chain joins TRBV5-1 and TRBJ1-5, with D perhaps TRBD1 (5 bases). The CDR3 contains 15 residues. CDR1 is SGHRS, CDR2 YFSETQ, per germline. The ends were cut back, 4 bases at V and 4 bases at J, with 15 bases in the middle. CDR3 coding DNA: TGCGCCAGCAGCCCGGTGGGGGGACCAAATCAGCCCCAGCATTTT. Protein: CASSPVGGPNQPQHF.

The chain recombines TRBV7-9 with TRBJ1-1; TRBD1 matches at 8 bases. Germline-derived CDR1 and CDR2 are SEHNR and FQNEAQ (reference sequence). The CDR3 consists of 13 residues. With 2 bases clipped from V and 4 bases from J, the junction kept 0 bases outside the gene matches. CDR3 region: CASSLQGATEAFF. The CDR3 DNA reads as TGTGCCAGCAGCTTACAGGGGGCCACTGAAGCTTTCTTT.

This clone was found once. The rearrangement links TRBV5-6 to TRBJ1-1, with D possibly matching TRBD1 (6 bases). Trimming cost V 0 bases and J 6 bases, with 9 bases left between them. Germline loops: CDR1 SGHDT, CDR2 YYEEEE. This CDR3 is built from 13 residues. The DNA for the CDR3 is TGTGCCAGCAGCTTGGGTGGGGGCCCTGAAGCTTTCTTT. Protein sequence: CASSLGGGPEAFF.

The chain is built from TRBV30 and TRBJ1-4; 9 bases agree with TRBD1. Trimming cost V 5 bases and J 5 bases; bases outside gene matches: 18. In germline, CDR1 is GTSNPN, CDR2 SVGIG (reference sequence). This CDR3 is 18 amino acids long. CDR3 sequence: CAWRQRGDRVGENEKLFF. CDR3 nucleotides: TGTGCCTGGCGCCAGCGTGGGGACAGGGTTGGCGAAAATGAAAAACTGTTTTTT.

The chain employs TRBV19 and TRBJ1-1; the D gene is possibly TRBD1 (5 bases). Looked up from germline, CDR1 is LNHDA and CDR2 is SQIVND (reference sequence). With 4 bases removed from V and 7 bases from J, the gap between germline ends came to 13 bases. The length of the CDR3 is 13 residues. The chain's CDR3 is CASSTTLGGEAFF. In DNA form, the CDR3 reads TGTGCCAGTAGTACGACCCTCGGGGGTGAAGCTTTCTTT.

V gene TRBV7-3 combines with J gene TRBJ2-5; TRBD2 might be the D (6 bases). Trimming pared 5 bases from V and 4 bases from J, leaving 11 bases between. CDR1 is SGHTA, CDR2 FQGTGA, per germline. The CDR3 is made up of 13 amino acids. The CDR3 coding sequence is TGTGCCAGCAGCCCGCGGGGAGGAGAGACCCAGTACTTC. Translated: CASSPRGGETQYF.

The chain has TRBV4-1 and TRBJ1-4, with 8 bases aligning to TRBD1. Trimming at V came to 4 bases and at J to 9 bases, leaving 10 bases not matched to a gene. CDR3 length equals 15 residues. The V gene's germline CDR1 is MGHRA and CDR2 YSYEKL. CDR3 region: CASSRSTGEYKKLFF. CDR3 DNA sequence: TGCGCCAGCAGCCGTTCGACAGGGGAGTATAAAAAACTGTTTTTT.

J is TRBJ2-1 and V is TRBV14; D gene uncertain. The length of the CDR3 is 12 residues. Germline lookup yields CDR1 SGHDN and CDR2 FVKESK. V lost 2 bases to trimming and J lost 4 bases, with 3 bases between them. The CDR3 DNA follows: TGTGCCAGCAGCCAATATTACAATGAGCAGTTCTTC. This translates into CASSQYYNEQFF.

This chain joins TRBV9 and TRBJ2-2; weak D call: TRBD2 (6 bases). The CDR3 totals 17 residues. Germline V gives CDR1 SGDLS, CDR2 YYNGEE. V was trimmed by 3 bases and J by 5 bases, leaving 20 bases between them. CDR3 in DNA: TGTGCCAGCAGCGAAGGAAGATCCGGGGCGGGGACCGGGGAGCTGTTTTTT. Translated, it gives CASSEGRSGAGTGELFF.

The gene calls are TRBV27 and TRBJ2-7; the match to TRBD2 covers 9 bases. V gave up 5 bases and J gave up 3 bases; unmatched junction bases: 5. This CDR3 is built from 14 residues. Germline-derived CDR1 and CDR2 are MNHEY and SMNVEV (reference sequence). The CDR3 here is CASSQREDFYEQYF. Written as DNA, the CDR3 is TGTGCCAGCAGTCAGCGGGAGGATTTCTACGAGCAGTACTTC.